A selection of T cell receptor beta chains follows, all from one sample in a study of lymphopenia after photon versus proton radiotherapy. Some clones are missing from TCRdb's copy, which holds only in-frame ones; the method was immunoSEQ multiplex PCR. The sample yields fewer than 65,000 clones, approximately 86% seen once. This specimen was peripheral blood, taken from a patient treated with photon-based radiotherapy. These TCRs come from a man aged 35-49 years with gastric cancer. The CDR3 runs from the conserved cysteine through the conserved F or W. The size field is filled for only some rows; it gives once, few, many or a size class.

J gene: TRBJ1-2; clone size: NA; V gene: TRBV5-1; CDR3 protein: CASSYTDTTNYGYTF
J gene: TRBJ2-2; clone size: NA; V gene: TRBV10-3; CDR3 protein: CAISESSYRANTGELFF
J gene: TRBJ1-3; clone size: NA; V gene: TRBV6-6; CDR3 protein: CASSLRGDRNTIYF
J gene: TRBJ1-2; clone size: NA; V gene: TRBV7-2; CDR3 protein: CASSLDDKRDYGYTF
J gene: TRBJ1-4; clone size: NA; V gene: TRBV6-5; CDR3 protein: CASSYSYRSNEKLFF
J gene: TRBJ2-7; clone size: few; V gene: TRBV7-2; CDR3 protein: CASSLGGPEYEQYF
J gene: TRBJ1-5; clone size: NA; V gene: TRBV19; CDR3 protein: CASKSHTSGSTALSNQPQHF
J gene: TRBJ1-1; clone size: NA; V gene: TRBV9; CDR3 protein: CASSVEGGRDTEAFF
J gene: TRBJ1-1; clone size: few; V gene: TRBV7-2; CDR3 protein: CASSLLGARRSAFF
J gene: TRBJ1-6; clone size: NA; V gene: TRBV30; CDR3 protein: CAWSVLGTANSPLHF
J gene: NA; clone size: NA; V gene: TRBV18; CDR3 protein: CASSSDHSYEQYF
J gene: TRBJ1-4; clone size: NA; V gene: TRBV9; CDR3 protein: CASSSNPTDTNEKLFF
J gene: TRBJ2-5; clone size: NA; V gene: TRBV5-1; CDR3 protein: CASSQAPIGGQETQYF
J gene: TRBJ2-3; clone size: NA; V gene: TRBV9; CDR3 protein: CASSVQGRSTDTQYF
J gene: TRBJ2-6; clone size: NA; V gene: TRBV30; CDR3 protein: CAWSVNRLGSGANVLTF
J gene: TRBJ1-1; clone size: NA; V gene: TRBV7-3; CDR3 protein: CASSLEGREAFF
J gene: TRBJ1-5; clone size: once; V gene: TRBV30; CDR3 protein: CAWRGDSNQPQHF
J gene: TRBJ2-3; clone size: NA; V gene: TRBV5-1; CDR3 protein: CASSDVVADTQYF
J gene: TRBJ2-1; clone size: NA; V gene: TRBV5-1; CDR3 protein: CASSLGTGDDEQFF
J gene: TRBJ2-3; clone size: NA; V gene: TRBV27; CDR3 protein: CASSLGTGGLDTQYF
J gene: TRBJ1-1; clone size: NA; V gene: TRBV5-1; CDR3 protein: CASSLSRRNTEAFF
J gene: TRBJ2-3; clone size: few; V gene: TRBV5-4; CDR3 protein: CASRLGSDTQYF
J gene: TRBJ2-1; clone size: NA; V gene: TRBV4-3; CDR3 protein: CASSQGRLREQFF
J gene: TRBJ2-5; clone size: NA; V gene: TRBV4-3; CDR3 protein: CASSQVSGQETQYF
J gene: TRBJ2-7; clone size: few; V gene: TRBV9; CDR3 protein: CASSPRKGGREQYF
J gene: TRBJ2-7; clone size: NA; V gene: TRBV15; CDR3 protein: CATSRTRGQGYEQYF
J gene: TRBJ2-5; clone size: NA; V gene: TRBV18; CDR3 protein: CASSPPGQSTGTQYF
J gene: TRBJ1-2; clone size: NA; V gene: TRBV6-5; CDR3 protein: CASSTPRDSYYGYTF
J gene: TRBJ2-3; clone size: once; V gene: TRBV19; CDR3 protein: CASSDYLGTSGGRDTQYF
J gene: TRBJ2-5; clone size: NA; V gene: TRBV7-3; CDR3 protein: CASGPGGQETQYF
J gene: TRBJ2-1; clone size: few; V gene: TRBV23-1; CDR3 protein: CASSQNSGINIYNEQFF
J gene: TRBJ2-1; clone size: NA; V gene: TRBV7-2; CDR3 protein: CASSLAYSADNEQFF
J gene: TRBJ1-4; clone size: NA; V gene: TRBV30; CDR3 protein: CAWSPTRDEKLFF
J gene: TRBJ2-3; clone size: once; V gene: TRBV6-4; CDR3 protein: CASSRQSTDTQYF
J gene: TRBJ1-1; clone size: NA; V gene: TRBV6-1; CDR3 protein: CAICQGGETEAFF